Detailed here is one TCR beta chain. These data belong to a study of T cell responses to AZD1222 COVID-19 vaccine. The CDR3 is 15 residues long. Germline CDR1 and CDR2: MDHEN and SYDVKM. V was clipped by 5 bases and J by 5 bases; unmatched bases: 11. The assay was immunoSEQ multiplex PCR, and TCRdb's table has in-frame clones only and misses some. This repertoire shows under 120,000 clones, roughly nine tenths found once; its top ten account for 0.95% to 1.5%. This chain uses TRBV28 with TRBJ1-2; 7 positions agree with TRBD1. The clonotype originates from an adult in good health. The starting material was peripheral blood, obtained on day 0 of AZD1222 vaccination. The CDR3, as DNA: TGTGCCAGCAGTACGAACCCGGGACAGACTTATGGCTACACCTTC. The encoded protein is CASSTNPGQTYGYTF.